The sequence of this T cell receptor beta chain was determined in a study of shared clonotypes between healthy human individuals. Study results and limitations: Sharing across four donors was highest in naive CD4 (around 5%) and lowest in memory CD8 (0.4%). Memory subsets generally showed smaller estimated richness than naive subsets did.

A word on this clone: The antigen remains unidentified.

Trimming shortened V by 2 bases and J by 4 bases, and 12 bases separated the two germline ends. There are 15 residues in the CDR3. Germline loops: CDR1 SNHLY, CDR2 FYNNEI. A CD45RA+ naive subset and a CD45RA-negative memory subset were split from CD4+ cells. The table came from immunoSEQ multiplex PCR; TCRdb's copy has only in-frame clones and leaves some out. This table has approximately 2.1 million clones, over 90% appearing once. The receptor's source is a man in his late teens or twenties in good health. Some clones in this sample may be carry-over from other donors' samples. This chain connects TRBV2 to TRBJ1-5; D is unresolved. Input material: naive CD4+ T cells from PBMCs. Subset meaning: CD45RA+ positively selected. The CDR3 region is CASSEYQAPNQPQHF. For the CDR3, the DNA is TGTGCCAGCAGTGAATATCAGGCCCCGAATCAGCCCCAGCATTTT.